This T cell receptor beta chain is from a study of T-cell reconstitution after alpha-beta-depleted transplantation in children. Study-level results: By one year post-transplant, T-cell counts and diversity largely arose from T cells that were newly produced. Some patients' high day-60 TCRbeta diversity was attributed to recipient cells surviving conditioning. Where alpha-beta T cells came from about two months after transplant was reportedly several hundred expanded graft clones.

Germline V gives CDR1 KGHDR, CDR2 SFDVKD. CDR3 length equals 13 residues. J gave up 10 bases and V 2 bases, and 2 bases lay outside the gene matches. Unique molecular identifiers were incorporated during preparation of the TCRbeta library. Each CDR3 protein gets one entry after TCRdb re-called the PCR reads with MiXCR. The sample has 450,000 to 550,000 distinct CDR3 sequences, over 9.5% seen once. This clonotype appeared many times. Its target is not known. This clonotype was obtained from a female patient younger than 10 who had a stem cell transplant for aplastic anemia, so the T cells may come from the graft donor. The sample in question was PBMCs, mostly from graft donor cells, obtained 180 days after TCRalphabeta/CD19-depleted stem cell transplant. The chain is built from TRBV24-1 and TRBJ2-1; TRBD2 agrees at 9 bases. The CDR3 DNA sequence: TGTGCCACCAGTGATTCCGGGACTAGCGAGCAGTTCTTC. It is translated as CATSDSGTSEQFF.